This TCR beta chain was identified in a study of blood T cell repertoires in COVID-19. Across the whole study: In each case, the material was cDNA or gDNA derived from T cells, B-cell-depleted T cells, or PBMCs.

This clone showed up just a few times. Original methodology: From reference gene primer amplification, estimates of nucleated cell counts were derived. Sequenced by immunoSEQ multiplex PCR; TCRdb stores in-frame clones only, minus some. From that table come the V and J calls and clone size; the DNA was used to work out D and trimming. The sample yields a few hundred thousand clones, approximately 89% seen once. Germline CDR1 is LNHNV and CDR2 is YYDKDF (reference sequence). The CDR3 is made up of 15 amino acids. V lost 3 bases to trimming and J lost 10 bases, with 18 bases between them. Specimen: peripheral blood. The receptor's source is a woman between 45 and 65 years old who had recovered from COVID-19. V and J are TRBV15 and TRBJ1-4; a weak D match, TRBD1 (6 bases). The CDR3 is CATSRDDVRGGKLFF. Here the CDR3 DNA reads TGTGCCACCAGCAGGGACGATGTGAGGGGGGGAAAACTGTTTTTT.